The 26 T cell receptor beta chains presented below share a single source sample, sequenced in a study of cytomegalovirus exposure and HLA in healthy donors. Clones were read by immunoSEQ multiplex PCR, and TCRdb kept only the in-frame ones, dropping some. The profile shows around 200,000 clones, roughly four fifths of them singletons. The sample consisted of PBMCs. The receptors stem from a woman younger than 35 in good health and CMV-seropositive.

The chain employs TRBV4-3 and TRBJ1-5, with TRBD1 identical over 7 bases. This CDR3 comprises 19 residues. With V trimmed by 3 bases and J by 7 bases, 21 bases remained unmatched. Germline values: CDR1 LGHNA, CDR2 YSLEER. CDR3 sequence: CASSQDDREEPQGGQPQHF. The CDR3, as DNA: TGCGCCAGCAGCCAGGACGACAGGGAAGAGCCGCAGGGGGGCCAGCCCCAGCATTTT.

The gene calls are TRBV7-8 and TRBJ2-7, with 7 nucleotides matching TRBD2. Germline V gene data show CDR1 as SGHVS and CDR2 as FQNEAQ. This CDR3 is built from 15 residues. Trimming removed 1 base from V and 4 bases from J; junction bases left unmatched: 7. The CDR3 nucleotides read TGTGCCAGCAGCTTAGGCGGGGGATTGTTTTACGAGCAGTACTTC. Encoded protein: CASSLGGGLFYEQYF.

CDR3 residues: CASSLGPGSGNTIYF. CDR3 DNA: TGTGCCAGCAGCTTAGGTCCGGGCTCTGGAAACACCATATATTTT. The chain joins TRBV7-2 to TRBJ1-3; D is unclear. The CDR3 contains 15 residues. The germline V gene encodes CDR1 SGHTA and CDR2 FQGNSA. Between the trimmed V and J ends, which lost 1 base and 0 bases, there was a span of 7 bases. Complete variable domain (other parts from reference TRBV7-2 and TRBJ1-3): GAGVSQSPSNKVTEKGKDVELRCDPISGHTALYWYRQSLGQGLEFLIYFQGNSAPDKSGLPSDRFSAERTGGSVSTLTIQRTQQEDSAVYLCASSLGPGSGNTIYFGEGSWLTVV.

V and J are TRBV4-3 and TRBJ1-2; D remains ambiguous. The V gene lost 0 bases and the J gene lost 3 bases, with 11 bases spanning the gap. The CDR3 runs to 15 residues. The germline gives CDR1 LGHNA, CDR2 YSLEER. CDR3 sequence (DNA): TGCGCCAGCAGCCAAGATATCGGGGATTACTATGGCTACACCTTC. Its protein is CASSQDIGDYYGYTF.

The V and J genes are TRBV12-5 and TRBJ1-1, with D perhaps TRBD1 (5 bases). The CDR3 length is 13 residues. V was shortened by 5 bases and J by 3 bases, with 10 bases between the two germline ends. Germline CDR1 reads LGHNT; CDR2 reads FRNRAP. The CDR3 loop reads CASGETRDTEAFF. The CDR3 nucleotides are TGTGCTAGTGGTGAGACCAGGGACACTGAAGCTTTCTTT.

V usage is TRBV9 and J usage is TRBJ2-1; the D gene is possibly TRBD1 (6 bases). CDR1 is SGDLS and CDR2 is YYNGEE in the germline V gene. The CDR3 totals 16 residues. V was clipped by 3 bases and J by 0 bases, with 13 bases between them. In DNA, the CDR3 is TGTGCCAGCAGCGAAGAACAGGGCCCCTCCTACAATGAGCAGTTCTTC. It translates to CASSEEQGPSYNEQFF.

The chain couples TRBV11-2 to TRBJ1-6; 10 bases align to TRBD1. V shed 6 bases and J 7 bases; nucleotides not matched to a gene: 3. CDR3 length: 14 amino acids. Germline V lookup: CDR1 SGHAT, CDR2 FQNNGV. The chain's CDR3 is CASSSGQGNSPLHF. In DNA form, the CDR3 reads TGTGCCAGCAGTTCGGGACAGGGGAATTCACCCCTCCACTTT. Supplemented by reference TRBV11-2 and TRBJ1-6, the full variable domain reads EAGVAQSPRYKIIEKRQSVAFWCNPISGHATLYWYQQILGQGPKLLIQFQNNGVVDDSQLPKDRFSAERLKGVDSTLKIQPAKLEDSAVYLCASSSGQGNSPLHFGNGTRLTVT.

CDR3 sequence reads: CASTLGGAQNEKLFF. CDR3 nucleotides: TGTGCCAGCACCCTGGGGGGGGCCCAAAATGAAAAACTGTTTTTT. The V gene is TRBV5-4, the J gene TRBJ1-4; D is possibly TRBD1 (6 bases). The CDR3 spans 15 residues. V lost 6 bases, J lost 5 bases, and 17 bases lay in between. Germline assignment: CDR1 SGHNT and CDR2 YYREEE (reference sequence).

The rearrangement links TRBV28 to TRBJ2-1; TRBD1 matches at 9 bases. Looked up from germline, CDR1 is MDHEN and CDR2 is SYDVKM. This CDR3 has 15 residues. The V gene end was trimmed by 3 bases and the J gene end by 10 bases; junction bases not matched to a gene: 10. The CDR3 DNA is TGTGCCAGCAGTTTCCTTCTTGACAGGGGGAACGAGCAGTTCTTC. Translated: CASSFLLDRGNEQFF.

The CDR3, as DNA: TGTGCCAGCAGCGACAGGGCTATTAATCAGCCCCAGCATTTT. Residues: CASSDRAINQPQHF. V and J are TRBV27 and TRBJ1-5, with 7 bases that match TRBD1. Germline loops: CDR1 MNHEY, CDR2 SMNVEV (reference sequence). This CDR3 comprises 14 residues. The junction had 6 bases not matched to a gene; V was cut back by 6 bases and J by 4 bases.

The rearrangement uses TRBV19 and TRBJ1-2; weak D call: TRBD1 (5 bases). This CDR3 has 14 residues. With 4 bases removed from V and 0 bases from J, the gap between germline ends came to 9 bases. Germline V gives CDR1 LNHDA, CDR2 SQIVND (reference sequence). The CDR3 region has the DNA TGTGCCAGTAGTAACAGGCCCCCTAACTATGGCTACACCTTC. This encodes CASSNRPPNYGYTF. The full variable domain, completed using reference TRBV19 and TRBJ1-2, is DGGITQSPKYLFRKEGQNVTLSCEQNLNHDAMYWYRQDPGQGLRLIYYSQIVNDFQKGDIAEGYSVSREKKESFPLTVTSAQKNPTAFYLCASSNRPPNYGYTFGSGTRLTVV.

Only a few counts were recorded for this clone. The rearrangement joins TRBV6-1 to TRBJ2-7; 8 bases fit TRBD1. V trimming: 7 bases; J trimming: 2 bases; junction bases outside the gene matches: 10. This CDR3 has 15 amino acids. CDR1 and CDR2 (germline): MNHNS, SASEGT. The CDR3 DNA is TGTGCCAGCACCAGCTCCGGGACAGGAGCCTACGAGCAGTACTTC. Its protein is CASTSSGTGAYEQYF.

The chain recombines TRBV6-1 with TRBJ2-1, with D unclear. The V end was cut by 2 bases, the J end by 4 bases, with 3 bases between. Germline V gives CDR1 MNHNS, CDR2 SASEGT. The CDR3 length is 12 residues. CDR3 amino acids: CASSEQYNEQFF. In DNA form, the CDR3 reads TGTGCCAGCAGTGAACAGTACAATGAGCAGTTCTTC.

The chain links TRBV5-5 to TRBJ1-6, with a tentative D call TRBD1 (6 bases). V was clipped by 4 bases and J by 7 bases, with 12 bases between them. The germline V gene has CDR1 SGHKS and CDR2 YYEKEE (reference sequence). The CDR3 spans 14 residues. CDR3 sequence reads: CASSARTANSPLHF. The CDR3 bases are TGTGCCAGCAGCGCCCGGACAGCGAATTCACCCCTCCACTTT.

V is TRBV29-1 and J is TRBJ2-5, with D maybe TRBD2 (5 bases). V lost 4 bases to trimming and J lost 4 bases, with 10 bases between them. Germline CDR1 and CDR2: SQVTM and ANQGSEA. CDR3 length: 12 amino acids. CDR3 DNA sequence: TGCAGCGTTGGGTGGACTCGAGAGACCCAGTACTTC. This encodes CSVGWTRETQYF.

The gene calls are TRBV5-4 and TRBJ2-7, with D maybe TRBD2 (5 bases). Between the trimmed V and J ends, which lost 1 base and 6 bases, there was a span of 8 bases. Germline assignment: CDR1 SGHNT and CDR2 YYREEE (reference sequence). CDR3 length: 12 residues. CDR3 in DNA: TGTGCCAGCAGCTTGAAAAGCGGCGAGCAGTACTTC. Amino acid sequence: CASSLKSGEQYF.

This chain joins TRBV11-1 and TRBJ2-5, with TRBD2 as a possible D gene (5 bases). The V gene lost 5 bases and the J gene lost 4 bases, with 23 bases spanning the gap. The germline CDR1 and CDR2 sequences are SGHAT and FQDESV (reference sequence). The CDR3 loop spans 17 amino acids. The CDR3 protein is CASSRRGSGNRRETQYF. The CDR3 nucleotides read TGTGCCAGCAGCCGCCGCGGGTCGGGGAATCGGCGAGAGACCCAGTACTTC.

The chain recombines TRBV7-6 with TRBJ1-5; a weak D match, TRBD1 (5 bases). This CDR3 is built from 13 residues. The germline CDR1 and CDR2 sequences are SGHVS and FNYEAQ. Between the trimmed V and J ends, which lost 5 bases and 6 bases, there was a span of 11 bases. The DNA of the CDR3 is TGTGCCAGCAGCACGGGGGACGGTCAGCCCCAGCATTTT. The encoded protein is CASSTGDGQPQHF.

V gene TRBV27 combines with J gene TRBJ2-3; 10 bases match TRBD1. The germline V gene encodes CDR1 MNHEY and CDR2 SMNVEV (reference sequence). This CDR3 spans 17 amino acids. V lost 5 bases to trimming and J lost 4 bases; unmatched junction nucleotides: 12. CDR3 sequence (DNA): TGTGCCAGCAGTATAAGACAGGGGGCAATTAGAGCAGATACGCAGTATTTT. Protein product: CASSIRQGAIRADTQYF.

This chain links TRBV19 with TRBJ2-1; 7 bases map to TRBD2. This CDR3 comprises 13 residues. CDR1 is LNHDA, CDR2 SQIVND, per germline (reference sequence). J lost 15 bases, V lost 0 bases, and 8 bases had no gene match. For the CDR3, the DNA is TGTGCCAGTAGTATAGATCGGGCTAGCGGTGTGTTCTTC. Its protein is CASSIDRASGVFF.

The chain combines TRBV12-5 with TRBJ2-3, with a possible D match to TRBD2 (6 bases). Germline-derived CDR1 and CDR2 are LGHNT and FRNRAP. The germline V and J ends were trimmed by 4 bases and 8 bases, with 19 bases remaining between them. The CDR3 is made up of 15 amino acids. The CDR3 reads CASGSGPSSGGTQYF. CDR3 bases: TGTGCTAGTGGTTCCGGGCCTAGTAGCGGTGGTACGCAGTATTTT. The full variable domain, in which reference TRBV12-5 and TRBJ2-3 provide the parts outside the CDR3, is DARVTQTPRHKVTEMGQEVTMRCQPILGHNTVFWYRQTMMQGLELLAYFRNRAPLDDSGMPKDRFSAEMPDATLATLKIQPSEPRDSAVYFCASGSGPSSGGTQYFGPGTRLTVL.

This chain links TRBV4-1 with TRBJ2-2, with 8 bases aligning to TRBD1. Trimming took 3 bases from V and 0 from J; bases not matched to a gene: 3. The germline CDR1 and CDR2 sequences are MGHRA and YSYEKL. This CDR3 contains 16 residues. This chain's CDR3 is CASSQWTGPNTGELFF. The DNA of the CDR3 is TGCGCCAGCAGCCAGTGGACAGGGCCGAACACCGGGGAGCTGTTTTTT.

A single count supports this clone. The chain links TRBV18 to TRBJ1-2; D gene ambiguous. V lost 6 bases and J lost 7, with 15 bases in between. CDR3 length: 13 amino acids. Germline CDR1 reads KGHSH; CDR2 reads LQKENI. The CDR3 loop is CASSGDGVAGYTF. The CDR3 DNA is TGTGCCAGCTCTGGCGACGGGGTAGCTGGCTACACCTTC.

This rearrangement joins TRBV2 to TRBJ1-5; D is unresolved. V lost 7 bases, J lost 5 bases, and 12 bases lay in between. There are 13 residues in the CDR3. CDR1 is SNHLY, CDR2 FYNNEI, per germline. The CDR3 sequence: CASTAEGYQPQHF. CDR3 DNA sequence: TGTGCCAGCACCGCGGAAGGTTATCAGCCCCAGCATTTT.

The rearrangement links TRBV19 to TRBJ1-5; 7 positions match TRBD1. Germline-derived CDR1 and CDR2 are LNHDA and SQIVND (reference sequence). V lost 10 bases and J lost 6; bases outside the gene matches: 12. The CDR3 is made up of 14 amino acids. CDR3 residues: CATRTDRTVQPQHF. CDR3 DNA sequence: TGTGCCACCCGGACGGACAGGACAGTTCAGCCCCAGCATTTT.

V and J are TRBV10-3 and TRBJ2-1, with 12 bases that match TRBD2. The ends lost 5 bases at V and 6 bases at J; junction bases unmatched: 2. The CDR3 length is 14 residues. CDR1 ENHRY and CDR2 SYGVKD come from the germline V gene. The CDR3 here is CAISTSGGSNEQFF. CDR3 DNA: TGTGCCATCAGTACTAGCGGGGGGAGCAATGAGCAGTTCTTC.